Shown below are 24 T cell receptor beta chains from a single sample sequenced in a study of blood T cell repertoires in COVID-19. The repertoire was sequenced with immunoSEQ multiplex PCR; TCRdb's copy has only in-frame clones and lacks some. The data show about 57,000 clones, approximately 86% seen once. Source material: peripheral blood. These receptor sequences come from an elderly woman with COVID-19, enrolled during active disease.

The chain is built from TRBV7-8 and TRBJ2-1, with a tentative D call TRBD2 (5 bases). CDR1 SGHVS and CDR2 FQNEAQ come from the germline V gene. Trimming removed 4 bases from V and 3 bases from J, with 7 bases in between. The length of the CDR3 is 13 residues. CDR3: CASSSGVYNEQFF. CDR3 DNA: TGTGCCAGCAGCTCCGGGGTCTACAATGAGCAGTTCTTC.

The genes are TRBV5-4 and TRBJ2-1, with TRBD2 identical over 11 bases. The CDR3 covers 17 residues. Germline assignment: CDR1 SGHNT and CDR2 YYREEE (reference sequence). V lost 2 bases, J lost 5 bases, and 9 bases stayed unmatched. The CDR3 spells CASSFHLAGGLNNEQFF. In DNA, the CDR3 is TGTGCCAGCAGCTTCCACCTAGCGGGGGGATTGAACAATGAGCAGTTCTTC.

V usage is TRBV5-6 and J usage is TRBJ1-3; TRBD1 matches at 7 bases. The trim removed 4 bases at V and 0 bases at J, leaving 4 bases unmatched. The CDR3 totals 15 residues. The germline gives CDR1 SGHDT, CDR2 YYEEEE. CDR3 bases: TGTGCCAGCAGCCAGGGGGTATACTCTGGAAACACCATATATTTT. Encoded protein: CASSQGVYSGNTIYF.

The chain links TRBV30 to TRBJ1-4, with TRBD1 identical over 7 bases. CDR1 and CDR2 from the germline V gene are GTSNPN and SVGIG (reference sequence). The CDR3 is 15 amino acids. V dropped 5 bases and J dropped 4; count of bases not matched to a gene: 10. This chain's CDR3 is CAWENRDSNNEKLFF. As DNA, the CDR3 is TGTGCCTGGGAAAACCGGGACAGCAATAATGAAAAACTGTTTTTT.

CDR3 amino acids: CASSLGDRIHGYTF. The CDR3 DNA sequence: TGTGCCAGCAGCTTAGGGGACAGGATCCATGGCTACACCTTC. The chain employs TRBV7-9 and TRBJ1-2, with TRBD1 identical over 8 bases. V lost 1 base, J lost 6 bases, and 4 bases stayed unmatched. The CDR3 consists of 14 residues. Per germline, CDR1 SEHNR and CDR2 FQNEAQ (reference sequence).

This rearrangement joins TRBV25-1 to TRBJ2-1; 8 bases are a match to TRBD1. Germline V lookup: CDR1 MGHDK, CDR2 SYGVNS. Losses at the gene ends were 6 bases for V and 0 bases for J; bases not matched to a gene: 4. This CDR3 comprises 15 residues. CDR3 protein: CASSAGQGSYNEQFF. CDR3 DNA sequence: TGTGCCAGCAGCGCAGGACAGGGCTCCTACAATGAGCAGTTCTTC.

V is TRBV6-5 and J is TRBJ2-3; TRBD2 agrees at 10 bases. Germline values: CDR1 MNHEY, CDR2 SVGAGI. The CDR3 is made up of 15 amino acids. V shed 6 bases and J 2 bases; nucleotides not matched to a gene: 5. For the CDR3, the DNA is TGTGCCAGCAGACCTAGCGGGGGCCTCACAGATACGCAGTATTTT. This sequence encodes CASRPSGGLTDTQYF.

The chain carries TRBV15 and TRBJ1-4, with unresolved D. Germline assignment: CDR1 LNHNV and CDR2 YYDKDF (reference sequence). The CDR3 spans 16 residues. Trimming cost V 5 bases and J 0 bases, with 13 bases left between them. The CDR3 sequence is CATSFTFLATNEKLFF. In DNA form, the CDR3 reads TGTGCCACCAGCTTCACATTCCTTGCAACTAATGAAAAACTGTTTTTT.

The gene calls are TRBV3-1 (or the pseudogene TRBV3-2) and TRBJ2-4; TRBD1 aligns across 9 bases. CDR1 LGHDT and CDR2 YNNKEL come from the germline V gene (reference sequence). This CDR3 comprises 17 residues. V shed 1 base, J shed 4 bases, and the junction held 8 bases outside the gene matches. CDR3 loop: CASSQVPRDRDKNIQYF. The CDR3 coding sequence is TGTGCCAGCAGCCAAGTTCCCCGGGACAGGGATAAAAACATTCAGTACTTC.

The chain joins TRBV10-3 to TRBJ1-6, with a weak D call TRBD1 (5 bases). There are 13 residues in the CDR3. CDR1 and CDR2 from the germline V gene are ENHRY and SYGVKD. V was trimmed by 6 bases and J by 10 bases, leaving 13 bases between them. CDR3 protein: CAIRGEVGSPLHF. The CDR3 coding sequence is TGTGCCATCAGAGGGGAAGTCGGGTCACCCCTCCACTTT.

The chain links TRBV24-1 to TRBJ1-2; D is possibly TRBD1 (5 bases). Germline loops: CDR1 KGHDR, CDR2 SFDVKD. V lost 4 bases to trimming and J lost 4 bases, with 12 bases between them. The CDR3 contains 14 residues. CDR3 DNA: TGTGCCACCAGTGACACAGACAGAACCTATGGCTACACCTTC. Its translation is CATSDTDRTYGYTF.

The chain combines TRBV19 with TRBJ2-2, with 8 bases lining up with TRBD2. The germline V gene encodes CDR1 LNHDA and CDR2 SQIVND (reference sequence). J was trimmed by 5 bases and V by 5 bases; bases with no gene match: 10. CDR3 length: 16 amino acids. This CDR3 is CASSPPGLGGTGELFF. CDR3 bases: TGTGCCAGTAGTCCCCCGGGACTAGGAGGTACCGGGGAGCTGTTTTTT.

The CDR3 sequence is CATSRRVMGTDTQYF. CDR3 DNA: TGTGCCACCAGCCGACGGGTAATGGGCACAGATACGCAGTATTTT. The V gene is TRBV15, the J gene TRBJ2-3; D gene uncertain. The CDR3 consists of 15 residues. Germline lookup yields CDR1 LNHNV and CDR2 YYDKDF (reference sequence). V was pared by 5 bases and J by 1 base, with 13 bases between.

The V and J genes are TRBV18 and TRBJ2-2; D is perhaps TRBD1 (6 bases). Germline loops: CDR1 KGHSH, CDR2 LQKENI. V dropped 3 bases and J dropped 3 bases, with 11 bases sitting between them. This CDR3 contains 15 residues. The CDR3 sequence is CASSPRQVYTGELFF. CDR3 nucleotide sequence: TGTGCCAGCTCACCGCGACAGGTGTACACCGGGGAGCTGTTTTTT.

The chain carries TRBV6-5 and TRBJ2-1; 9 nucleotides match TRBD2. Trimming removed 2 bases from V and 6 bases from J; junction bases left unmatched: 5. The CDR3 has 15 amino acids. CDR1 is MNHEY and CDR2 is SVGAGI in the germline V gene. The CDR3 protein is CASSYDAGGINEQFF. In DNA form, the CDR3 reads TGTGCCAGCAGTTACGATGCGGGGGGGATCAATGAGCAGTTCTTC.

The chain joins TRBV27 to TRBJ2-7; 11 bases align to TRBD1. The CDR3 length is 16 residues. J was trimmed by 6 bases and V by 2 bases; bases with no gene match: 9. Germline values: CDR1 MNHEY, CDR2 SMNVEV (reference sequence). CDR3: CASSLAAGTGGVEQYF. The CDR3 DNA reads TGTGCCAGCAGTTTAGCAGCCGGGACAGGGGGTGTCGAGCAGTACTTC.

The chain links TRBV6-2 or TRBV6-3 to TRBJ2-3, with D tentatively TRBD1 (6 bases). Germline-derived CDR1 and CDR2 are MNHEY and SVGEGT. The CDR3 loop spans 16 amino acids. Trimming shortened V by 0 bases and J by 3 bases, and 13 bases separated the two germline ends. As DNA, the CDR3 is TGTGCCAGCAGTTACTCAGGGAGAGGGGGAACAGATACGCAGTATTTT. Translation: CASSYSGRGGTDTQYF.

V usage is TRBV5-8 and J usage is TRBJ1-2; 9 bases align to TRBD1. This CDR3 spans 14 amino acids. Looked up from germline, CDR1 is SGHTS and CDR2 is YDEGEE. Trimming at V came to 4 bases and at J to 4 bases, leaving 5 bases not matched to a gene. As DNA, the CDR3 is TGTGCCAGCAGCCCTGGACAGGGGATCTATGGCTACACCTTC. Translated, it gives CASSPGQGIYGYTF.

The CDR3 DNA follows: TGTGCCAGCAGCCGGGACGGGACCGGGACTAGCGGGCTATTACGGGTAGGAGATACGCAGTATTTT. It encodes CASSRDGTGTSGLLRVGDTQYF. J is TRBJ2-3 and V is TRBV4-2, with TRBD2 matching over 12 bases. J gave up 5 bases and V 4 bases, and 25 bases lay outside the gene matches. The CDR3 is made up of 22 amino acids. The germline CDR1 and CDR2 sequences are LGHNA and YNFKEQ.

This sequence joins TRBV5-6 and TRBJ1-1; D is unclear. Per germline, CDR1 SGHDT and CDR2 YYEEEE. Trimming stripped 3 bases from V and 1 base from J, with 19 bases between. The CDR3 length is 17 residues. The CDR3 nucleotides read TGTGCCAGCAGCTGGGGAGATCGGCGGATCCGGAACACTGAAGCTTTCTTT. This translates into CASSWGDRRIRNTEAFF.

The rearrangement uses TRBV10-3 and TRBJ2-7; TRBD2 matches 8 bases. Germline CDR1 reads ENHRY; CDR2 reads SYGVKD. This CDR3 is built from 11 residues. With 8 bases clipped from V and 3 bases from J, the junction kept 0 bases outside the gene matches. The CDR3 coding sequence is TGTGCCATCGCGGGGGGCTACGAGCAGTACTTC. It codes for CAIAGGYEQYF.

The J gene is TRBJ2-2, the V gene TRBV10-2, with TRBD1 identical over 8 bases. The V gene end was trimmed by 0 bases and the J gene end by 5 bases; junction bases not matched to a gene: 8. The CDR3 is 17 residues long. Germline assignment: CDR1 WSHSY and CDR2 SAAADI. CDR3 in amino acids: CASSESPRTGSTGELFF. In nucleotides, the CDR3 is TGCGCCAGCAGTGAGTCCCCCCGGACAGGGAGTACCGGGGAGCTGTTTTTT.

This chain uses TRBV9 with TRBJ1-2; D perhaps matches TRBD1 (6 bases). This CDR3 comprises 16 residues. V lost 4 bases and J lost 3, with 19 bases in between. CDR1 is SGDLS, CDR2 YYNGEE, per germline. The CDR3 loop is CASSPPGRGNDYGYTF. The CDR3 DNA reads as TGTGCCAGCAGCCCCCCCGGCAGGGGCAACGACTATGGCTACACCTTC.

The chain carries TRBV5-1 and TRBJ2-1, with a tentative D call TRBD2 (9 bases). The CDR3 has 17 residues. The V gene lost 1 base and the J gene lost 9 bases, with 23 bases spanning the gap. In germline, CDR1 is SGHRS, CDR2 YFSETQ. For the CDR3, the DNA is TGCGCCAGCAGCTTGAACATCGGGCTAGCGGGGACAGGTGAGCAGTTCTTC. Translating gives CASSLNIGLAGTGEQFF.